A selection of T cell receptor beta chains follows, all from one sample in a study of OX40 agonist ivuxolimab in advanced cancers. The data were produced by immunoSEQ multiplex PCR, yet TCRdb's version contains in-frame clones alone and is incomplete. This table holds 75,000 or so clones, 84% found once. Sequenced material: CD4+ or CD8+ T cells sorted from blood, taken in a trial of the OX40 agonist ivuxolimab. These receptors all stem from an adult with an advanced solid tumor such as melanoma, head and neck, liver or kidney cancer. The CDR3 runs from the conserved cysteine through the conserved F or W. A D gene is named only where the DNA matches it firmly. Some rows have no size entry. The others give once, few or many, or a class for an expanded clone.

j_call v_call d_call clone_size cdr3_aa cdr3_nt
TRBJ1-4 TRBV2 . . CASSEVPGGKLFF TGTGCCAGCAGTGAAGTTCCCGGTGGAAAACTGTTTTTT
TRBJ1-6 TRBV28 TRBD1 . CASSSAGQGNSPLHF TGTGCCAGCAGTTCCGCGGGACAGGGTAATTCACCCCTCCACTTT
TRBJ1-2 TRBV4-3 . . CASSHTQNYGYTF TGCGCCAGCAGCCACACACAGAACTATGGCTACACCTTC
TRBJ2-7 TRBV5-4 TRBD1 . CASRPAKGQGPHEQYF TGTGCCAGCAGGCCCGCCAAGGGACAGGGCCCCCACGAGCAGTACTTC
TRBJ1-5 TRBV7-2 . . CASSPASVPGNQPQHF TGTGCCAGCAGCCCAGCCTCAGTCCCGGGCAATCAGCCCCAGCATTTT
TRBJ2-1 TRBV6-5 . once CASTGRLSYNEQFF TGTGCCAGCACCGGGAGACTCTCCTACAATGAGCAGTTCTTC
TRBJ2-7 TRBV1 . . CTSSQPGLAGCAYEQYF TGCACCAGCAGCCAACCAGGACTAGCGGGCTGCGCCTACGAGCAGTACTTC
TRBJ2-3 TRBV5-1 TRBD2 . CASSFGLAWGTDTQYF TGCGCCAGCAGCTTTGGACTAGCCTGGGGCACGGATACGCAGTATTTT
TRBJ1-5 TRBV4-3 . . CASSQDWRYSNQPQHF TGCGCCAGCAGCCAAGATTGGCGATATAGCAATCAGCCCCAGCATTTT
TRBJ1-2 TRBV7-2 . once CASSLRGVFRGYTF TGTGCCAGCAGCTTGCGGGGAGTGTTTCGGGGCTACACCTTC
TRBJ2-5 TRBV5-6 TRBD2 . CASSGPRALAGEETQYF TGTGCCAGCAGCGGGCCTAGAGCTCTGGCGGGGGAAGAGACCCAGTACTTC
TRBJ2-7 TRBV19 TRBD2 . CASSIRTSGRANPYEQYF TGTGCCAGTAGTATACGGACTAGCGGGAGGGCCAATCCCTACGAGCAGTACTTC
TRBJ2-1 TRBV6-5 TRBD2 once CATGTSGRGEQFF TGTGCCACCGGGACTAGCGGGAGGGGTGAGCAGTTCTTC
TRBJ2-5 TRBV9 . . CASSTHGLQETQYF TGTGCCAGCAGCACTCACGGACTACAGGAGACCCAGTACTTC
TRBJ2-1 TRBV5-1 TRBD2 once CASTPRRTSGGASQFF TGCGCCAGCACCCCCCGACGGACTAGCGGGGGGGCATCGCAGTTCTTC
TRBJ2-3 TRBV9 . . CASSVDPGVADTQYF TGTGCCAGCAGCGTAGATCCGGGAGTTGCAGATACGCAGTATTTT
TRBJ2-1 TRBV6-1 TRBD2 . CASSGVGLLAGVLNEQFF TGTGCCAGCAGTGGCGTTGGGTTACTAGCGGGAGTGTTGAATGAGCAGTTCTTC
TRBJ1-5 TRBV5-6 . . CASSRAGVNQPQHF TGTGCCAGCAGCCGGGCAGGAGTCAATCAGCCCCAGCATTTT
TRBJ2-5 TRBV5-1 TRBD2 . CASSLPSGSSETQYF TGCGCCAGCAGCTTGCCTAGCGGGAGTTCAGAGACCCAGTACTTC
TRBJ1-1 TRBV7-3 TRBD1 . CASSSQGAGTEAFF TGTGCCAGCAGCTCACAGGGGGCCGGCACTGAAGCTTTCTTT
TRBJ2-3 TRBV5-4 . . CASSLSARYGRASTDTQYF TGTGCCAGCAGCTTGTCCGCACGGTATGGCAGGGCAAGCACAGATACGCAGTATTTT
TRBJ1-2 TRBV4-2 . . CASSPDLAGTRGGYTF TGTGCCAGCAGCCCTGATCTTGCCGGGACAAGGGGAGGGTACACCTTC
TRBJ2-1 TRBV7-9 . . CASSLSVTVRNEQFF TGTGCCAGCAGCTTAAGTGTGACAGTACGCAATGAGCAGTTCTTC
TRBJ2-1 TRBV7-2 TRBD2 once CASSSLAGASEQFF TGTGCCAGCAGCTCGCTAGCGGGGGCGAGTGAGCAGTTCTTC
TRBJ2-2 TRBV4-3 TRBD2 . CASSQDSPWLADTGELFF TGCGCCAGCAGCCAAGATAGTCCGTGGCTAGCGGATACCGGGGAGCTGTTTTTT
TRBJ1-2 TRBV7-3 TRBD1 . CASSPDRGGGYTF TGTGCCAGCAGCCCCGACAGGGGAGGTGGCTACACCTTC
TRBJ2-7 TRBV6-5 . few CASSYRDGEQYF TGTGCCAGCAGTTACAGGGATGGCGAGCAGTACTTC
TRBJ1-4 TRBV10-2 . . CASSDGGLGEKLFF TGCGCCAGCAGTGATGGCGGACTCGGAGAAAAACTGTTTTTT
TRBJ2-1 TRBV7-9 TRBD2 . CASSQPSSGGASRQFF TGTGCCAGCAGCCAACCGTCTAGCGGGGGGGCGTCCAGGCAGTTCTTC
TRBJ1-5 TRBV27 . few CASSHDSSNQPQHF TGTGCCAGCAGTCACGACAGCTCCAATCAGCCCCAGCATTTT
TRBJ2-7 TRBV18 . once CASSPGRSHEQYF TGTGCCAGCTCACCGGGTCGCAGTCACGAGCAGTACTTC
TRBJ1-1 TRBV7-8 . many CASSLEGNTEAFF TGTGCCAGCAGCTTAGAGGGGAACACTGAAGCTTTCTTT
TRBJ2-7 TRBV7-2 TRBD1 . CASSFQGAREQYF TGTGCCAGCAGCTTCCAGGGGGCGAGGGAGCAGTACTTC
TRBJ1-2 TRBV5-1 . few CASSPGWDGYTF TGCGCCAGCAGCCCCGGATGGGATGGCTACACCTTC
TRBJ1-1 TRBV11-3 . . CATGTLTMNTEAFF TGTGCCACCGGGACATTAACCATGAACACTGAAGCTTTCTTT
TRBJ2-1 TRBV15 . . CATSSQWGERGQFF TGTGCCACCAGCAGTCAATGGGGGGAGAGAGGGCAGTTCTTC
TRBJ2-3 TRBV4-2 . few CASSQIDIASTDTQYF TGTGCCAGCAGCCAAATCGACATTGCTAGCACAGATACGCAGTATTTT
TRBJ2-1 TRBV4-3 TRBD2 . CASSQTGTSLEQFF TGCGCCAGCAGCCAGACCGGGACTAGCCTTGAGCAGTTCTTC
TRBJ1-1 TRBV7-9 . . CASSSWAGANTEAFF TGTGCCAGCAGCTCGTGGGCAGGGGCGAACACTGAAGCTTTCTTT
TRBJ2-7 TRBV19 TRBD1 once CASRAWDSTNHEQYF TGTGCCAGTAGGGCGTGGGACAGCACTAATCACGAGCAGTACTTC
TRBJ2-7 TRBV19 TRBD1 few CASSIVTGEAYEQYF TGTGCCAGTAGTATTGTGACAGGGGAAGCCTACGAGCAGTACTTC
TRBJ1-2 TRBV2 . . CASSASRVDYGYTF TGTGCCAGCAGTGCGTCACGCGTGGACTATGGCTACACCTTC
TRBJ2-1 TRBV7-9 . . CASSYSYNEQFF TGTGCCAGCAGCTACTCCTACAATGAGCAGTTCTTC
TRBJ1-1 TRBV28 . . CASSPGPGTEAFF TGTGCCAGCAGTCCAGGACCCGGGACAGAAGCTTTCTTT
TRBJ2-4 TRBV19 . . CASTPIDGTSKNIQYF TGTGCCAGTACCCCGATAGACGGGACAAGCAAAAACATTCAGTACTTC
TRBJ1-2 TRBV2 TRBD1 . CASTEQTGGVYGYTF TGTGCCAGCACAGAGCAAACAGGGGGGGTCTATGGCTACACCTTC
TRBJ2-1 TRBV5-4 TRBD1 . CASSLDRGGYNEQFF TGTGCCAGCAGCTTAGACAGGGGCGGCTACAATGAGCAGTTCTTC
TRBJ2-3 TRBV6-6 . . CASSYERGPDTQYF TGTGCCAGCAGTTACGAGAGAGGCCCAGATACGCAGTATTTT
TRBJ2-3 TRBV11-2 . . CASSPSESDTQYF TGTGCCAGCAGCCCCAGCGAGAGCGATACGCAGTATTTT